This record concerns one T cell receptor beta chain sequence. A much bigger clone sits one base away, suggesting this may be a read error. TCRdb re-derived calls from the reads in MiXCR, one entry per CDR3 protein. The sample lists around 450,000 distinct CDR3 sequences; approximately 30% were seen once. This specimen belongs to a study of T cell repertoires in cytomegalovirus infection. The ends lost 1 base at V and 10 bases at J; junction bases unmatched: 10. The germline CDR1 and CDR2 sequences are SGHTA and FQGTGA. The CDR3 sequence is 17 residues long. The chain combines TRBV7-3 with TRBJ2-1; 13 nucleotides align to TRBD2. The source of this sequence is a human donor in good health (CMV status not recorded). Some clones in this sample may be carry-over from other donors' samples. The source material was PBMCs. CDR3 protein: CASSLMGTSGGAGEQFF. DNA for the CDR3: TGTGCCAGCAGCTTAATGGGCACTAGCGGGGGGGCGGGGGAGCAGTTCTTC. The full variable domain, with the rest looked up from reference TRBV7-3 and TRBJ2-1, is GAGVSQTPSNKVTEKGKYVELRCDPISGHTALYWYRQSLGQGPEFLIYFQGTGAADDSGLPNDRFFAVRPEGSVSTLKIQRTERGDSAVYLCASSLMGTSGGAGEQFFGPGTRLTVL.